This TCR beta chain was captured in a study of cytomegalovirus exposure and HLA in healthy donors. In the case of this clone: Other DNA sequences in the sample encode the same CDR3.

The data were produced by immunoSEQ multiplex PCR, yet TCRdb's version contains in-frame clones alone and is incomplete. The sample yields some 100,000 clones, almost 90% seen once. This CDR3 spans 12 amino acids. V was trimmed by 0 bases and J by 8 bases, leaving 7 bases between them. CDR1 and CDR2 from the germline V gene are MDHEN and SYDVKM. The V gene is TRBV28, the J gene TRBJ1-2; D gene uncertain. This receptor was taken from a woman in her late teens or twenties in good health and CMV-seronegative. Sequencing used PBMCs. CDR3 sequence: CASSLWTGGYTF. CDR3 nucleotides: TGTGCCAGCAGTTTATGGACGGGAGGCTACACCTTC.